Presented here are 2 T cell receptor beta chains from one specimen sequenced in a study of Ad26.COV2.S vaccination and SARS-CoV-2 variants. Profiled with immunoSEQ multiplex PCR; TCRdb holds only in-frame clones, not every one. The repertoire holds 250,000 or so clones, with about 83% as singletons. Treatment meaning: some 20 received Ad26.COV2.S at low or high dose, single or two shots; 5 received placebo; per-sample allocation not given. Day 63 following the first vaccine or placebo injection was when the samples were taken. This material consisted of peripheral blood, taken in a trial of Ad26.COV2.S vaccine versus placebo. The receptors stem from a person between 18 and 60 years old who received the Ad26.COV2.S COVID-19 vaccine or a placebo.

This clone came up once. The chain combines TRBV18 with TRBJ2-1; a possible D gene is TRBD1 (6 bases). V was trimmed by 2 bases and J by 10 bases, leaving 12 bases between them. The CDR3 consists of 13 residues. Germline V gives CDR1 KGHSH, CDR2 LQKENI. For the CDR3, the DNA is TGTGCCAGCTCACCAAGGGGGAGAAGGGAGCAGTTCTTC. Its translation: CASSPRGRREQFF.

The CDR3 nucleotides are TGCGCCAGCAGCCCAGGGGTAGCGGGCACAGATACGCAGTATTTT. Residues: CASSPGVAGTDTQYF. The chain couples TRBV4-3 to TRBJ2-3; D is possibly TRBD1 or TRBD2 (6 bases each). Trimming left V 4 bases short and J 1 base short, with 12 bases between. The length of the CDR3 is 15 residues. Germline V gene data show CDR1 as LGHNA and CDR2 as YSLEER.